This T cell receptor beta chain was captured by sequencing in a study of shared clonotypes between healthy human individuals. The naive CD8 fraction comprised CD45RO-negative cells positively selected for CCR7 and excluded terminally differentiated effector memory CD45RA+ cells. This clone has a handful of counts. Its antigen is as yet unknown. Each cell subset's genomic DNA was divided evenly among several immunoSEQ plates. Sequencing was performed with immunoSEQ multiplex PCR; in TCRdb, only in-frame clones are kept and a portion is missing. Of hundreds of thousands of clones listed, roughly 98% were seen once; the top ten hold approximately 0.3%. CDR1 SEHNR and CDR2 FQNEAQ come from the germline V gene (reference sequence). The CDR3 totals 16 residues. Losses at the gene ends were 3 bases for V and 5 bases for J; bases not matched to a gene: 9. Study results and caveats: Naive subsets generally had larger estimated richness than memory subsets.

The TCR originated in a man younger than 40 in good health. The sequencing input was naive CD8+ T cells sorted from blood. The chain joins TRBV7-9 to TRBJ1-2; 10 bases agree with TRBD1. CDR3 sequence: CASSFSGQGIVYGYTF. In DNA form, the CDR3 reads TGTGCCAGCAGCTTTTCGGGACAGGGGATTGTTTATGGCTACACCTTC.